This TCR beta chain was sequenced for a study of blood T cell repertoires in COVID-19. Study context: Specimens from acute and convalescent COVID-19 originated in the United States, Italy and Spain. In each case, the material was cDNA or gDNA derived from T cells, B-cell-depleted T cells, or PBMCs.

This clone was detected only once. There are 14 residues in the CDR3. Germline CDR1 and CDR2: MGHRA and YSYEKL. J lost 0 bases, V lost 7 bases, and 3 bases had no gene match. Only in-frame clones appear in the TCRdb table, and some are missing; sequencing was by immunoSEQ multiplex PCR. Here the sample spans a few hundred thousand clones, roughly 90% being singletons. The chain joins TRBV4-1 to TRBJ1-5; 7 bases fit TRBD1. Source material: PBMCs or T cells enriched from blood (not recorded which). The receptor comes from a woman aged 40 to 50 who had recovered from COVID-19. CDR3 DNA sequence: TGCGCCAGCAATACAGGGGATAGCAATCAGCCCCAGCATTTT. Protein product: CASNTGDSNQPQHF.